Presented here are 21 T cell receptor beta chains from one specimen sequenced in a study of blood T cell repertoires in COVID-19. Using immunoSEQ multiplex PCR, the repertoire was profiled, and TCRdb retains in-frame clones only, with some absent. The sample contains about 320,000 clones, roughly 89% of which appear only once. Sequencing was performed on PBMCs or T cells enriched from blood (not recorded which). The receptors were gathered from a woman younger than 30 who had recovered from COVID-19.

The V call is TRBV5-5, the J call TRBJ2-3; 11 bases match TRBD1. Germline V gene sequence: CDR1 SGHKS, CDR2 YYEKEE (reference sequence). V gave up 6 bases and J gave up 4 bases; unmatched junction bases: 7. This CDR3 has 15 residues. The CDR3 sequence is CASIKTGQGADTQYF. CDR3 DNA: TGTGCCAGCATCAAAACGGGACAGGGGGCAGATACGCAGTATTTT.

The chain uses TRBV30 and TRBJ1-1, with a possible D match to TRBD1 (5 bases). V gave up 2 bases and J gave up 6 bases, with 7 bases separating them. This CDR3 contains 11 residues. Germline CDR1 GTSNPN, CDR2 SVGIG (reference sequence). The DNA for the CDR3 is TGTGCCTGGAGTTCGGGGGCTGAAGCTTTCTTT. Its protein is CAWSSGAEAFF.

V usage is TRBV28 and J usage is TRBJ2-7; 7 positions match TRBD1. Germline V gene sequence: CDR1 MDHEN, CDR2 SYDVKM. This CDR3 comprises 11 residues. V lost 3 bases and J lost 10; bases outside the gene matches: 3. The CDR3, as DNA: TGTGCCAGCAGTTTTAACAGGGGTCAGTACTTC. It yields the protein CASSFNRGQYF.

This chain links TRBV29-1 with TRBJ2-7; TRBD1 is a possible D gene (5 bases). The germline CDR1 and CDR2 sequences are SQVTM and ANQGSEA. The CDR3 extends over 14 amino acids. V was clipped by 4 bases and J by 0 bases, with 13 bases between them. Written as DNA, the CDR3 is TGCAGCGTTGCCCCAGGGCCCCTCTCCTACGAGCAGTACTTC. It specifies CSVAPGPLSYEQYF.

This clone was seen only once. The chain uses TRBV27 and TRBJ2-5; D gene unclear. V was cut by 6 bases and J by 5 bases, with 25 bases left in between. The CDR3 runs 17 residues. Germline V CDR1 and CDR2: MNHEY, SMNVEV (reference sequence). The CDR3: CASSTLSPKGVGETQYF. The CDR3 coding sequence is TGTGCCAGCAGCACTCTGAGCCCAAAAGGAGTCGGCGAGACCCAGTACTTC.

This chain joins TRBV18 and TRBJ1-2; TRBD1 might be the D (6 bases). Germline lookup yields CDR1 KGHSH and CDR2 LQKENI. This CDR3 is built from 15 residues. Trimming shortened V by 3 bases and J by 0 bases, and 11 bases separated the two germline ends. CDR3 nucleotides: TGTGCCAGCTCACCGCTCGCAGGGGCTAACTATGGCTACACCTTC. This gives the protein CASSPLAGANYGYTF. Drawing the rest from reference TRBV18 and TRBJ1-2, the complete variable domain is NAGVMQNPRHLVRRRGQEARLRCSPMKGHSHVYWYRQLPEEGLKFMVYLQKENIIDESGMPKERFSAEFPKEGPSILRIQQVVRGDSAAYFCASSPLAGANYGYTFGSGTRLTVV.

The chain is built from TRBV27 and TRBJ1-5; D unclear. Germline V gives CDR1 MNHEY, CDR2 SMNVEV (reference sequence). The CDR3 runs 11 residues. V lost 5 bases and J 9 bases, leaving 8 bases between the germline ends. Here the CDR3 reads CASSLSSPQHF. CDR3 nucleotide sequence: TGTGCCAGCAGTCTCTCTTCGCCCCAGCATTTT.

The CDR3 nucleotides are TGTGCCATCAGTGAACGGACAGGGGTTGACGAGCAGTACTTC. It translates to CAISERTGVDEQYF. V and J are TRBV10-3 and TRBJ2-7, with 9 positions matching TRBD1. The CDR3 length is 14 residues. The J segment lost 5 bases and the V segment lost 3 bases, leaving 5 bases of the junction unmatched. Germline-derived CDR1 and CDR2 are ENHRY and SYGVKD.

The genes are TRBV27 and TRBJ2-7, with TRBD1 as a possible D gene (6 bases). CDR3 length: 13 residues. Germline V gene lookup returns CDR1 MNHEY and CDR2 SMNVEV (reference sequence). Trimming removed 6 bases at V and 6 bases at J, with 15 bases between. CDR3 region: CASSIKQGSEQYF. CDR3 nucleotide sequence: TGTGCCAGCAGCATTAAACAGGGATCCGAGCAGTACTTC.

The chain uses TRBV10-3 and TRBJ2-7; 7 bases fit TRBD1. The J segment lost 0 bases and the V segment lost 11 bases, leaving 16 bases of the junction unmatched. The CDR3 consists of 16 residues. The germline V gene has CDR1 ENHRY and CDR2 SYGVKD. CDR3 sequence reads: CASRPWGTESSYEQYF. Here the CDR3 DNA reads TGTGCCTCCCGACCCTGGGGGACAGAGAGCTCCTACGAGCAGTACTTC.

This sequence joins TRBV7-9 and TRBJ2-3; 11 bases are shared with TRBD2. V lost 5 bases to trimming and J lost 1 base; unmatched junction nucleotides: 14. Germline CDR1 SEHNR, CDR2 FQNEAQ (reference sequence). The CDR3 extends over 19 amino acids. The CDR3 nucleotides are TGTGCCAGCAGCCCGAGCCTGCCCCTAGCGGGGGGCGGCACAGATACGCAGTATTTT. Translated, it gives CASSPSLPLAGGGTDTQYF.

The rearrangement joins TRBV5-1 to TRBJ2-5, with TRBD2 matching over 7 bases. The germline V gene encodes CDR1 SGHRS and CDR2 YFSETQ. V shed 1 base, J shed 4 bases, and the junction held 10 bases outside the gene matches. The CDR3 extends over 16 amino acids. For the CDR3, the DNA is TGCGCCAGCAGCTTGATTCCAGTCTCGGGAGGAGAGACCCAGTACTTC. Its translation: CASSLIPVSGGETQYF.

The table lists this clone with a count of one. V and J are TRBV28 and TRBJ2-5, with D unclear. The CDR3 runs 13 residues. Trimming took off 5 bases at V and 0 bases at J, with 7 bases between the two ends. The germline V gene encodes CDR1 MDHEN and CDR2 SYDVKM. The CDR3: CASSTPNQETQYF. The DNA of the CDR3 is TGTGCCAGCAGTACACCCAACCAAGAGACCCAGTACTTC.

The genes are TRBV6-5 and TRBJ1-1; D call uncertain. The CDR3 has 12 residues. The germline gives CDR1 MNHEY, CDR2 SVGAGI. Trimming left V 2 bases short and J 5 bases short, with 6 bases between. The CDR3 DNA follows: TGTGCCAGCAGTTACGACGGGACTGAAGCTTTCTTT. Its translation: CASSYDGTEAFF.

The chain couples TRBV11-2 to TRBJ1-5, with 10 bases lining up with TRBD1. The CDR3 loop spans 15 amino acids. Germline CDR1 and CDR2: SGHAT and FQNNGV. After removal of 5 bases from V and 5 bases from J, the junction contained 6 bases not matched to a gene. In DNA form, the CDR3 reads TGTGCCAGCAGCCAGACAGGGGGCTCGCATCAGCCCCAGCATTTT. As protein: CASSQTGGSHQPQHF.

For this clone: Germline is not matched at one junction end, which may reflect a read error. V usage is TRBV27 and J usage is TRBJ2-2; 12 bases fit TRBD2. The CDR3 runs to 14 residues. Germline V lookup: CDR1 MNHEY, CDR2 SMNVEV (reference sequence). In nucleotides, the CDR3 is TGTGCCAGCAGACTACTTCCTAGCGGGGGGGCGCTGTTTTTT. This translates into CASRLLPSGGALFF.

In DNA, the CDR3 is TGTGCCAGCAGACCAGGGGCGTTGAACACTGAAGCTTTCTTT. Amino acid sequence: CASRPGALNTEAFF. The gene calls are TRBV7-2 and TRBJ1-1, with D possibly TRBD1 on 6 matching bases. The CDR3 consists of 14 residues. V shed 6 bases and J shed 0 bases, with 11 bases lying between them. In germline, CDR1 is SGHTA, CDR2 FQGNSA.

V usage is TRBV7-9 and J usage is TRBJ2-7; TRBD1 aligns across 7 bases. Germline CDR1 SEHNR, CDR2 FQNEAQ (reference sequence). J was trimmed by 4 bases and V by 3 bases; bases with no gene match: 12. This CDR3 is built from 16 residues. The DNA for the CDR3 is TGTGCCAGCAGCTTGACGACGGGACAGAGTAATTACGAGCAGTACTTC. Translation gives CASSLTTGQSNYEQYF.

The chain recombines TRBV10-3 with TRBJ2-3, with 10 bases that match TRBD1. CDR1 and CDR2 from the germline V gene are ENHRY and SYGVKD. V gave up 6 bases and J gave up 0 bases; unmatched junction bases: 9. This CDR3 is built from 17 residues. CDR3 sequence: CAISPGTGVTSTDTQYF. For the CDR3, the DNA is TGTGCCATCAGCCCCGGGACAGGGGTTACTAGCACAGATACGCAGTATTTT.

The chain combines TRBV19 with TRBJ2-3, with D possibly TRBD1 on 6 matching bases. This CDR3 has 14 amino acids. CDR1 and CDR2 (germline): LNHDA, SQIVND (reference sequence). The V and J ends lost 3 bases and 0 bases respectively, with 7 bases between them. The CDR3 region has the DNA TGTGCCAGTAGTATGCAGGGGAGCACAGATACGCAGTATTTT. Amino acids: CASSMQGSTDTQYF.

The genes are TRBV9 and TRBJ2-1; 8 nucleotides align to TRBD2. This CDR3 spans 14 amino acids. V was pared by 3 bases and J by 6 bases, with 5 bases of the junction left unmatched. CDR1 and CDR2 (germline): SGDLS, YYNGEE. CDR3 protein: CASSAGGAFNEQFF. The DNA for the CDR3 is TGTGCCAGCAGCGCCGGGGGGGCATTCAATGAGCAGTTCTTC.